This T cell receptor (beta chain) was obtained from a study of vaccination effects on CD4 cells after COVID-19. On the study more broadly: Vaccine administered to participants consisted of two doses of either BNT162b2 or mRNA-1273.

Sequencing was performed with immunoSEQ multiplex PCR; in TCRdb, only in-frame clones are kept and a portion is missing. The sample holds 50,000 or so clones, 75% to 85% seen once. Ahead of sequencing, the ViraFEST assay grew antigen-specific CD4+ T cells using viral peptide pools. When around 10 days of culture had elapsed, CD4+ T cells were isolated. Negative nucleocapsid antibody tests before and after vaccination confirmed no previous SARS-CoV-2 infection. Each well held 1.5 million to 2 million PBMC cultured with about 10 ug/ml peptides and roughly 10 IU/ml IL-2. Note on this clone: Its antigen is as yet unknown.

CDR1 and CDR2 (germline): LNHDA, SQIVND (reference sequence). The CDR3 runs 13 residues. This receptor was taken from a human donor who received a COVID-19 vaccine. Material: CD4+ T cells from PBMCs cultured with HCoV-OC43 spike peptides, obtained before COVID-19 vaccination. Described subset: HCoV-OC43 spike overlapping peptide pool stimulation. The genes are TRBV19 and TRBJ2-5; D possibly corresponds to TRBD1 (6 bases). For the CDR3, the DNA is TGTGCATGCAGGGGTTCTGGCAAAGAGACCCAGTACTTC. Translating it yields CACRGSGKETQYF.